Shown below are 31 T cell receptor beta chains from a single sample sequenced in a study of T cell clonality in common variable immunodeficiency. The data were produced by immunoSEQ multiplex PCR, yet TCRdb's version contains in-frame clones alone and is incomplete. The specimen gives 50,000 to 65,000 clones without singletons; the ten biggest hold about 1.8%. The sequencing input was peripheral blood mononuclear cells. The receptors shown here come from a person aged 18-70 years in good health.

This clone was picked up many times. With the read ending 3 residues before the CDR3 end, the germline J gene is used to fill in that end. The genes are TRBV19 and TRBJ2-7; a possible D gene is TRBD1 (5 bases). V was shortened by 8 bases and J by 2 bases, with 19 bases between the two germline ends. In germline, CDR1 is LNHDA, CDR2 SQIVND (reference sequence). CDR3 length: 15 amino acids. Incomplete CDR3 DNA: TGTGCCAGTTCAACGGGCCCAGGGCCTCCCTACGAG. This sequence encodes CASSTGPGPPYE. The complete CDR3 reads CASSTGPGPPYEQYF.

The sample holds many counts of this clone. The read gets to within 3 residues of the CDR3 end, and the germline J gene fills in the rest. The V gene is TRBV5-1, the J gene TRBJ2-1; 10 bases match TRBD2. This CDR3 is built from 16 residues. The trim removed 0 bases at V and 3 bases at J, leaving 3 bases unmatched. CDR1 is SGHRS, CDR2 YFSETQ, per germline. The CDR3 here is CASSLVSSGGYNEQFF. CDR3 DNA, as far as it was read: TGCGCCAGCAGCTTGGTCTCTAGCGGGGGCTACAATGAG.

This clone showed up many times. The read finishes 3 residues shy of the CDR3 end, and the germline J gene is used to complete it. The chain recombines TRBV5-5 with TRBJ1-1; possible D gene TRBD1, 5 bases. V shed 2 bases and J shed 2 bases, with 7 bases lying between them. Germline lookup yields CDR1 SGHKS and CDR2 YYEKEE (reference sequence). This CDR3 is 13 amino acids long. The CDR3 here is CASSFRENTEAFF. Incomplete CDR3 DNA: TGTGCCAGCAGCTTCAGGGAAAACACTGAA.

This clone was counted many times. The CDR3 goes on 3 residues after the read ends, and that part is filled in from the germline J gene. Distinct nucleotide sequences in the sample also encode this CDR3. V is TRBV30 and J is TRBJ1-3; TRBD1 matches at 7 bases. This CDR3 comprises 15 residues. CDR1 and CDR2 from the germline V gene are GTSNPN and SVGIG (reference sequence). The ends lost 2 bases at V and 0 bases at J; junction bases unmatched: 4. The sequenced part of the CDR3 DNA is TGTGCCTGGAGTCGGGACAGCGGCTCTGGAAACACC. It encodes CAWSRDSGSGNT. The CDR3, in full, reads CAWSRDSGSGNTIYF. The full variable domain, its missing parts supplied by reference TRBV30 and TRBJ1-3, is SQTIHQWPATLVQPVGSPLSLECTVEGTSNPNLYWYRQAAGRGLQLLFYSVGIGQISSEVPQNLSASRPQDRQFILSSKKLLLSDSGFYLCAWSRDSGSGNTIYFGEGSWLTVV.

This clone was seen at least ten times. The read finishes 3 residues shy of the CDR3 end, and the germline J gene is used to complete it. V usage is TRBV2 and J usage is TRBJ2-3, with 11 positions matching TRBD2. CDR1 is SNHLY and CDR2 is FYNNEI in the germline V gene. This CDR3 comprises 14 residues. V shed 10 bases and J 5 bases; nucleotides not matched to a gene: 8. The CDR3 spells CATTGLAEIDTQYF. The sequenced CDR3 bases are TGTGCCACGACGGGACTAGCGGAAATAGATACG.

This clone was counted ten times or more. The covered CDR3 bases are TGTGCCAGTAGTATGGTTAGCGGAGGTTACAATGAG. Protein sequence: CASSMVSGGYNE. The whole CDR3 reads CASSMVSGGYNEQFF. The chain combines TRBV19 with TRBJ2-1, with D perhaps matching TRBD2 (6 bases). Read sequence stops 3 residues before the CDR3 end, and the germline J gene provides the missing end. Germline CDR1 and CDR2: LNHDA and SQIVND (reference sequence). V was shortened by 3 bases and J by 4 bases, with 13 bases between the two germline ends. The length of the CDR3 is 15 residues.

This clone was counted at least ten times. The read ends 3 residues before the CDR3 terminus; that terminus is restored from the germline J gene. J is TRBJ2-5 and V is TRBV6-1, with 9 bases that match TRBD2. Germline V CDR1 and CDR2: MNHNS, SASEGT. J lost 4 bases, V lost 4 bases, and 4 bases had no gene match. CDR3 length equals 14 residues. This CDR3 is CASSVAGGRETQYF. The part of the CDR3 DNA that was read is TGTGCCAGCAGTGTTGCGGGGGGGCGAGAGACC.

This clone was recorded at least ten times. Read coverage stops 3 residues before the CDR3 terminus; the germline J gene supplies the remainder. The rearrangement joins TRBV12-3 or TRBV12-4 to TRBJ2-7; TRBD2 might be the D (8 bases). The CDR3 spans 17 residues. V dropped 2 bases and J dropped 6 bases, with 23 bases sitting between them. The covered CDR3 bases are TGTGCCAGCAGTTTACCCAAAAGACTAGCGCCAGGGGGCGAG. This codes for CASSLPKRLAPGGE. From start to end, the CDR3 is CASSLPKRLAPGGEQYF.

This clone was counted at least ten times. The read is 3 residues too short to cover the CDR3 end, so that end is filled in from the germline J gene. This rearrangement joins TRBV2 to TRBJ2-5; weak D call: TRBD1 (5 bases). The CDR3 loop spans 14 amino acids. In germline, CDR1 is SNHLY, CDR2 FYNNEI. The ends were cut back, 2 bases at V and 3 bases at J, with 10 bases in the middle. The CDR3 loop reads CASSETRVEETQYF. The sequenced part of the CDR3 DNA is TGTGCCAGCAGTGAAACCAGGGTGGAAGAGACC. The full variable domain, its missing parts supplied by reference TRBV2 and TRBJ2-5, is EPEVTQTPSHQVTQMGQEVILRCVPISNHLYFYWYRQILGQKVEFLVSFYNNEISEKSEIFDDQFSVERPDGSNFTLKIRSTKLEDSAMYFCASSETRVEETQYFGPGTRLLVL.

Many counts were recorded for this clone. Read coverage stops 3 residues before the CDR3 terminus; the germline J gene supplies the remainder. V and J are TRBV11-2 and TRBJ1-1; D is ambiguous. V lost 5 bases and J 1 base, leaving 5 bases between the germline ends. Germline V lookup: CDR1 SGHAT, CDR2 FQNNGV. The CDR3 length is 12 residues. CDR3 DNA (partial): TGTGCCAGCAGCCCACAGAACACTGAA. Amino acids: CASSPQNTE. The CDR3 in full is CASSPQNTEAFF. Full variable domain (missing parts from reference TRBV11-2 and TRBJ1-1): EAGVAQSPRYKIIEKRQSVAFWCNPISGHATLYWYQQILGQGPKLLIQFQNNGVVDDSQLPKDRFSAERLKGVDSTLKIQPAKLEDSAVYLCASSPQNTEAFFGQGTRLTVV.

This clone was observed at least ten times. The read halts 3 residues ahead of the CDR3 end, with the missing end drawn from the germline J gene. This chain links TRBV5-1 with TRBJ2-3; 9 bases line up with TRBD2. CDR3 length: 17 amino acids. The V and J ends lost 2 bases and 1 base, in that order; junction bases with no gene match: 8. Germline values: CDR1 SGHRS, CDR2 YFSETQ. CDR3 sequence reads: CASSFGTSTQGTDTQYF. The part of the CDR3 DNA that was read is TGCGCCAGCAGCTTCGGGACTAGCACCCAGGGCACAGATACG.

The table lists this clone with many counts. The read ends 3 residues shy of where the CDR3 ends; the end is completed using the germline J gene. The V and J genes are TRBV12-3 or TRBV12-4 and TRBJ2-7; tentatively, D is TRBD1 (5 bases). V lost 5 bases and J 6 bases, leaving 17 bases between the germline ends. The CDR3 extends over 14 amino acids. CDR3 DNA (partial): TGTGCCAGCAGTCTGACGCAGCAGGGTCGCGAG. It translates to CASSLTQQGRE. The full CDR3 sequence reads CASSLTQQGREQYF.

This clone was found a few times. The read stops 3 residues short of the end of the CDR3; the missing end is completed from the germline J gene. V usage is TRBV7-9 and J usage is TRBJ2-3, with D uncertain. The CDR3 runs 14 residues. Trimming left V 7 bases short and J 0 bases short, with 11 bases between. Germline CDR1 and CDR2: SEHNR and FQNEAQ (reference sequence). CDR3 sequence: CASTPAVSTDTQYF. The sequenced part of the CDR3 DNA is TGTGCCAGCACCCCGGCGGTTAGCACAGATACG.

This clone was counted ten times or more. The read ends 3 residues early relative to the CDR3; the germline J gene fills the gap. The chain couples TRBV20-1 to TRBJ2-1, with D possibly matching TRBD2 (5 bases). Germline values: CDR1 DFQATT, CDR2 SNEGSKA (reference sequence). The CDR3 is 15 residues long. Trimming pared 0 bases from V and 3 bases from J, leaving 12 bases between. CDR3 DNA (partial): TGCAGTGCTAGAGATCGGCTAGCCCGCTACAATGAG. Translating gives CSARDRLARYNE. The full CDR3 sequence reads CSARDRLARYNEQFF.

Ten or more counts support this clone. Coverage ceases 3 residues before the CDR3 finishes, and the germline J gene fills in the end. This sequence joins TRBV19 and TRBJ1-5; D gene uncertain. The CDR3 is 15 residues long. The V end was cut by 1 base, the J end by 0 bases, with 7 bases between. Germline lookup yields CDR1 LNHDA and CDR2 SQIVND (reference sequence). CDR3 DNA (partial): TGTGCCAGTAGTATAGTCCCAGGTAGCAATCAGCCC. It encodes CASSIVPGSNQP. In full, the CDR3 reads CASSIVPGSNQPQHF.

This clone was recorded many times. The missing CDR3 end, 3 residues past where the read stops, is filled in from the germline J gene. This chain uses TRBV2 with TRBJ2-7; 10 bases line up with TRBD2. Germline CDR1 and CDR2: SNHLY and FYNNEI. CDR3 length: 13 amino acids. Trimming took 6 bases from V and 3 from J; bases not matched to a gene: 2. CDR3 protein: CASSPSGGYEQYF. The sequenced part of the CDR3 DNA is TGTGCCAGCAGCCCTAGCGGGGGCTACGAG.

This clone was counted ten times or more. The CDR3 goes on 3 residues after the read ends, and that part is filled in from the germline J gene. This chain connects TRBV11-2 to TRBJ2-2; 7 nucleotides align to TRBD2. The CDR3 spans 14 residues. V lost 8 bases, J lost 7 bases, and 10 bases stayed unmatched. Germline values: CDR1 SGHAT, CDR2 FQNNGV. CDR3 loop: CASQVVAGFGELFF. CDR3 DNA, as far as it was read: TGTGCCAGCCAGGTAGTAGCGGGCTTCGGGGAG.

This clone was counted between two and nine times. The junction and the germline gene differ at one end; a read error may be behind it. Read coverage stops 3 residues before the CDR3 terminus; the germline J gene supplies the remainder. The gene calls are TRBV6-8 and TRBJ2-7; TRBD2 matches 10 bases. Germline V gene lookup returns CDR1 MNHGY and CDR2 SAAAGT. This CDR3 has 13 residues. This chain's CDR3 is CGELAGAPYEQYF. Incomplete CDR3 DNA: TGCGGAGAGCTAGCGGGGGCCCCCTACGAG.

This clone was observed at least ten times. The read gets to within 3 residues of the CDR3 end, and the germline J gene fills in the rest. The genes are TRBV10-3 and TRBJ2-3, with 11 bases that match TRBD2. Looked up from germline, CDR1 is ENHRY and CDR2 is SYGVKD. The junction had 11 bases not matched to a gene; V was cut back by 0 bases and J by 6 bases. The CDR3 consists of 18 residues. Partial CDR3 DNA: TGTGCCATCAGTGAGTCGGTCGCTAGCGGGAGGAAAAGGGATACG. It specifies CAISESVASGRKRDT. The CDR3, in full, reads CAISESVASGRKRDTQYF.

This clone has a count of ten or more. A much larger clone is a single base away; this may be a read error. With the read ending 3 residues before the CDR3 end, the germline J gene is used to fill in that end. The rearrangement links TRBV5-4 to TRBJ2-1; the D is unclear. The CDR3 length is 12 residues. The V gene's germline CDR1 is SGHNT and CDR2 YYREEE (reference sequence). Trimming stripped 0 bases from V and 6 bases from J, with 4 bases between. Partial CDR3 DNA: TGTGCCAGCAGCTTGGGGGCCAATGAG. Its translation: CASSLGANE. The whole CDR3 protein is CASSLGANEQFF.

This clone was seen repeatedly, ten times or more. The read terminates 3 residues before the CDR3 end, so the remaining end is supplied by the germline J gene. The gene calls are TRBV19 and TRBJ2-1; possible D gene TRBD2, 6 bases. V was clipped by 3 bases and J by 6 bases, with 15 bases between them. This CDR3 spans 15 amino acids. CDR1 and CDR2 (germline): LNHDA, SQIVND (reference sequence). Here the CDR3 reads CASSMGGISSNEQFF. The CDR3 bases that were read are TGTGCCAGTAGTATGGGGGGTATATCGAGCAATGAG. Variable domain in full (rest from reference TRBV19 and TRBJ2-1): DGGITQSPKYLFRKEGQNVTLSCEQNLNHDAMYWYRQDPGQGLRLIYYSQIVNDFQKGDIAEGYSVSREKKESFPLTVTSAQKNPTAFYLCASSMGGISSNEQFFGPGTRLTVL.

The sample holds many counts of this clone. The observed sequence ends 3 residues before the CDR3 terminus, with the missing tail filled in from the germline J gene. The V gene is TRBV6-1, the J gene TRBJ1-6; D is perhaps TRBD1 (5 bases). Germline assignment: CDR1 MNHNS and CDR2 SASEGT. The CDR3 totals 13 residues. CDR3 protein: CASSEAEGFTLHF. The part of the CDR3 DNA that was read is TGTGCCAGCAGTGAAGCTGAGGGGTTCACC.

This clone was seen many times. The DNA ends 3 residues before the CDR3 does, and the rest of the CDR3 is filled in from the germline J gene. This chain connects TRBV4-2 to TRBJ2-1, with 8 bases identical to TRBD2. This CDR3 comprises 16 residues. V was pared by 0 bases and J by 5 bases, with 6 bases of the junction left unmatched. The germline V gene encodes CDR1 LGHNA and CDR2 YNFKEQ. The CDR3 bases that were read are TGTGCCAGCAGCCAAGATAGGGGACTAGGGGACAATGAG. It encodes CASSQDRGLGDNE. The CDR3 in its entirety is CASSQDRGLGDNEQFF.

This clone has a count of ten or more. The CDR3 extends 3 residues past the end of the read, so its final part is completed from the germline J gene. The rearrangement uses TRBV10-3 and TRBJ2-5; a weak D match, TRBD1 (5 bases). Germline CDR1 ENHRY, CDR2 SYGVKD. The CDR3 length is 15 residues. V was trimmed by 9 bases and J by 2 bases, leaving 19 bases between them. The covered CDR3 bases are TGTGCCATTCGACCCTCCACCCAGGGTCAAGAGACC. Its translation is CAIRPSTQGQET. The complete CDR3 protein is CAIRPSTQGQETQYF.

Ten or more counts support this clone. Read coverage stops 3 residues before the CDR3 terminus; the germline J gene supplies the remainder. The chain carries TRBV10-3 and TRBJ1-1, with D possibly TRBD1 on 6 matching bases. Germline CDR1 and CDR2: ENHRY and SYGVKD. The CDR3 contains 13 residues. V dropped 11 bases and J dropped 1 base, with 14 bases sitting between them. The covered CDR3 bases are TGTGCCGTAAGCCAGGGGAAGAACACTGAA. Translated: CAVSQGKNTE. The whole CDR3 sequence reads CAVSQGKNTEAFF.

This clone was seen repeatedly, ten times or more. The read is 3 residues too short to cover the CDR3 end, so that end is filled in from the germline J gene. The chain has TRBV28 and TRBJ1-4, with 9 bases that match TRBD1. Looked up from germline, CDR1 is MDHEN and CDR2 is SYDVKM. V was clipped by 6 bases and J by 5 bases; unmatched bases: 10. CDR3 length: 16 amino acids. The CDR3 reads CASSYFFGTGNEKLFF. The DNA read from the CDR3 is TGTGCCAGCAGCTACTTTTTTGGGACAGGGAATGAAAAA.

This clone was counted only a few times. The read falls 3 residues short of the CDR3 end, and the missing part is taken from the germline J gene. This chain uses TRBV2 with TRBJ2-3; 7 nucleotides line up with TRBD2. Germline CDR1 reads SNHLY; CDR2 reads FYNNEI. Losses at the gene ends were 1 base for V and 4 bases for J; bases not matched to a gene: 2. The CDR3 consists of 14 residues. The sequenced part of the CDR3 DNA is TGTGCCAGCAGTGAAGGGCGGGGGTCAGATACG. It is translated as CASSEGRGSDT. From start to end, the CDR3 is CASSEGRGSDTQYF. The full variable domain, with the rest looked up from reference TRBV2 and TRBJ2-3, is EPEVTQTPSHQVTQMGQEVILRCVPISNHLYFYWYRQILGQKVEFLVSFYNNEISEKSEIFDDQFSVERPDGSNFTLKIRSTKLEDSAMYFCASSEGRGSDTQYFGPGTRLTVL.

The sample holds many counts of this clone. The read terminates 3 residues before the CDR3 end, so the remaining end is supplied by the germline J gene. This chain joins TRBV20-1 and TRBJ1-2; TRBD1 matches at 7 bases. The germline CDR1 and CDR2 sequences are DFQATT and SNEGSKA (reference sequence). J was trimmed by 2 bases and V by 1 base; bases with no gene match: 4. The CDR3 totals 14 residues. The CDR3 region is CSARGLQGNYGYTF. The sequenced CDR3 bases are TGCAGTGCTAGAGGATTACAGGGGAACTATGGC.

This clone appeared many times. The CDR3 extends 3 residues past the end of the read, so its final part is completed from the germline J gene. V is TRBV20-1 and J is TRBJ1-2; D possibly corresponds to TRBD1 (6 bases). Trimming took off 2 bases at V and 4 bases at J, with 14 bases between the two ends. This CDR3 has 14 amino acids. Germline CDR1 DFQATT, CDR2 SNEGSKA (reference sequence). CDR3 DNA, as far as it was read: TGCAGTGCTAGACAGTCAGGGGATAGCTATGGC. It translates to CSARQSGDSYG. The complete CDR3 reads CSARQSGDSYGYTF.

This clone came up many times. The CDR3 goes on 3 residues after the read ends, and that part is filled in from the germline J gene. The chain joins TRBV7-3 to TRBJ2-3, with D perhaps TRBD2 (6 bases). Per the germline V gene, CDR1 is SGHTA and CDR2 is FQGTGA. There are 13 residues in the CDR3. V shed 10 bases and J shed 0 bases, with 11 bases lying between them. This chain's CDR3 is CATRGTSTDTQYF. The CDR3 bases that were read are TGTGCCACCCGGGGGACCAGCACAGATACG.

This clone was observed many times. The CDR3 is cut off 3 residues early in the read; its end comes from the germline J gene. The chain uses TRBV2 and TRBJ2-5; D is undetermined. Trimming took off 5 bases at V and 6 bases at J, with 7 bases between the two ends. This CDR3 comprises 11 residues. The V gene's germline CDR1 is SNHLY and CDR2 FYNNEI. CDR3 DNA, as far as it was read: TGTGCCAGCAGTTATGTCCAGACC. Translation gives CASSYVQT. The whole CDR3 protein reads CASSYVQTQYF.